The present T cell receptor beta chain was sequenced within a study of cytomegalovirus exposure and HLA in healthy donors. 60 Vbeta and 13 Jbeta primers were used in PCR. As originally analysed: Unique TCR beta chains totaled about 78 million in a later count, with roughly 10 million of them shared. Assay used: immunoSEQ multiplex PCR; TCRdb lists only in-frame clones, some missing. From that table come the V and J calls and clone size; the DNA was used to work out D and trimming. The repertoire consists of about 130,000 clones, with roughly 81% occurring once and the leading ten covering about 1%. Study-wide results and caveats: More than 15,000 TCR beta sequences were associated with HLA alleles at 0.05 false discovery rate in a later analysis.

Trimming removed 4 bases from V and 10 bases from J, with 19 bases in between. The CDR3 covers 15 residues. From germline, CDR1 is SEHNR and CDR2 FQNEAQ (reference sequence). This clone is a singleton in its sample. The antigen is unknown. The receptor's source is a woman under 40 in good health and CMV-seronegative. V usage is TRBV7-9 and J usage is TRBJ1-4, with D tentatively TRBD1 (5 bases). Input material: PBMCs. This CDR3 reads CASSWGDTESGKLFF. CDR3 in DNA: TGTGCCAGCAGCTGGGGGGATACGGAGAGTGGAAAACTGTTTTTT. The variable domain in full, with the rest retrieved from reference TRBV7-9 and TRBJ1-4, is DTGVSQNPRHKITKRGQNVTFRCDPISEHNRLYWYRQTLGQGPEFLTYFQNEAQLEKSRLLSDRFSAERPKGSFSTLEIQRTEQGDSAMYLCASSWGDTESGKLFFGSGTQLSVL.